This paragraph covers one T cell receptor (beta chain) sequence. Its specificity is not known. The data originate from a study of T cell responses to AZD1222 COVID-19 vaccine. Assay: immunoSEQ multiplex PCR; the TCRdb copy retains only in-frame clones and omits some. This sample has approximately 120,000 clones, with around 90% found just once. Study results and caveats: The study identified only a handful of AZD1222 recipients as seropositive at baseline. Donors in the cohort were predominantly white British and more often female, and clonal diversity was possibly underestimated.

The CDR3 is made up of 14 amino acids. The ends were cut back, 7 bases at V and 8 bases at J, with 20 bases in the middle. The rearrangement uses TRBV23-1 and TRBJ1-2; maybe TRBD1 (5 bases). TRBV23-1 is classed as an ORF, of uncertain function. The material was peripheral blood, obtained on day 0 of MenACWY control vaccination. This sequence originates from an adult in good health. DNA of the CDR3: TGCGCCAGCACTCTCCTCGGGCAGGGTGGCGGCTACACCTTC. Its translation: CASTLLGQGGGYTF.